One TCR beta chain is described in this entry. Its antigen remains unidentified. The sample comes from a study of T cell responses to AZD1222 COVID-19 vaccine. The study's findings and limits: The study reported that nearly half of spike-specific TCRs target unmutated variant regions. In a largely white British group with more females than males, clonal diversity was possibly underestimated. Repertoires were obtained solely post-peak T cell response. Just a handful of AZD1222 recipients tested seropositive at baseline.

The CDR3 length is 13 residues. The germline CDR1 and CDR2 sequences are SGHRS and YFSETQ. The germline V and J ends were trimmed by 4 bases and 6 bases, with 13 bases remaining between them. TCRdb keeps only in-frame clones here, not all; method: immunoSEQ multiplex PCR. Here the sample spans fewer than 200,000 clones, approximately 88% being singletons. This sample comprised peripheral blood, obtained on day 0 of AZD1222 vaccination. V gene TRBV5-1 combines with J gene TRBJ2-5, with D maybe TRBD2 (6 bases). This clonotype originated in an adult in good health. CDR3 in amino acids: CASSAFGGQTQYF. The CDR3 DNA sequence: TGCGCCAGCAGCGCTTTCGGGGGACAGACCCAGTACTTC.